The 19 T cell receptor beta chains below come from one sample, sequenced in a study of cytomegalovirus exposure and HLA in healthy donors (dated by TCRdb to about 2017). Library generation was performed with the immunoSEQ multiplex PCR assay. A mixture of 60 forward primers for TCR Vbeta segments and 13 reverse primers for TCR Jbeta segments was used in the multiplex PCR. The table was pulled from immuneACCESS by TCRdb, which kept in-frame rearrangements only. Such tables lose some clones; where checked, under half of the loss comes from unresolved V genes, and the rest has no known cause. The sample table records about 92,000 clones; over 70% of these occur just once. The ten largest clones represent approximately 1.2% of the sample. Sequenced material: PBMCs. Source of these receptors: a girl aged 2 to 10 in good health and CMV-seropositive.

This clone was seen a handful of times. The J gene is TRBJ2-2, the V gene TRBV6-5; D gene ambiguous. The V end was cut by 2 bases, the J end by 6 bases, with 7 bases between. Looked up from germline, CDR1 is MNHEY and CDR2 is SVGAGI. This CDR3 contains 13 residues. CDR3 sequence reads: CASSYHSPGELFF. Written as DNA, the CDR3 is TGTGCCAGCAGTTACCACTCCCCCGGGGAGCTGTTTTTT.

This chain uses TRBV5-4 with TRBJ1-1, with 9 bases matching TRBD1. CDR3 length equals 15 residues. Germline lookup yields CDR1 SGHNT and CDR2 YYREEE (reference sequence). The V segment lost 0 bases and the J segment 5 bases; nucleotides outside the gene matches: 5. The CDR3 nucleotides are TGTGCCAGCAGCTTGGAAGGACAGGGGTTTACTGAAGCTTTCTTT. Encoded protein: CASSLEGQGFTEAFF.

The rearrangement links TRBV7-2 to TRBJ1-1, with 7 bases fitting TRBD1. The germline V gene has CDR1 SGHTA and CDR2 FQGNSA. CDR3 length equals 13 residues. V lost 5 bases and J lost 3; bases outside the gene matches: 3. This CDR3 is CASSLTGDTEAFF. CDR3 DNA: TGTGCCAGCAGCCTAACAGGGGACACTGAAGCTTTCTTT.

The V gene is TRBV6-4, the J gene TRBJ1-1; D is unresolved. Trimming pared 6 bases from V and 0 bases from J, leaving 8 bases between. Germline V gives CDR1 MRHNA, CDR2 SNTAGT. The CDR3 spans 13 residues. The CDR3 loop reads CASRLNMNTEAFF. CDR3 coding DNA: TGTGCCAGCAGACTAAACATGAACACTGAAGCTTTCTTT.

The CDR3 region is CAWSVYGELFF. DNA for the CDR3: TGTGCCTGGAGTGTATACGGGGAGCTGTTTTTT. This chain uses TRBV30 with TRBJ2-2; D is unclear. This CDR3 is built from 11 residues. V lost 0 bases, J lost 7 bases, and 3 bases lay in between. Germline CDR1 GTSNPN, CDR2 SVGIG (reference sequence).

The rearrangement joins TRBV5-1 to TRBJ2-5; a weak D match, TRBD2 (5 bases). The CDR3 has 16 residues. Germline CDR1 reads SGHRS; CDR2 reads YFSETQ. Between the trimmed V and J ends, which lost 0 bases and 1 base, there was a span of 13 bases. The CDR3 nucleotides are TGCGCCAGCAGCTTGGAGGCGGGCCCAGGCCAAGAGACCCAGTACTTC. Amino acid sequence: CASSLEAGPGQETQYF.

The chain uses TRBV5-1 and TRBJ2-6; a possible D gene is TRBD2 (6 bases). With 3 bases removed from V and 2 bases from J, the gap between germline ends came to 12 bases. CDR1 and CDR2 from the germline V gene are SGHRS and YFSETQ. CDR3 size: 16 residues. The CDR3 spells CASSSWWGAGANVLTF. As DNA, the CDR3 is TGCGCCAGCAGCTCCTGGTGGGGGGCTGGGGCCAACGTCCTGACTTTC.

The chain links TRBV28 to TRBJ2-2; D is ambiguous. This CDR3 contains 13 residues. Trimming removed 4 bases from V and 1 base from J, with 4 bases in between. Germline loops: CDR1 MDHEN, CDR2 SYDVKM. For the CDR3, the DNA is TGTGCCAGCAGTTATCAGAACACCGGGGAGCTGTTTTTT. Its translation is CASSYQNTGELFF.

The chain has TRBV5-8 and TRBJ1-5; a weak D match, TRBD1 (5 bases). The CDR3 runs 15 residues. Deletions cut 5 bases from V and 4 bases from J, with 16 bases between. Germline CDR1 reads SGHTS; CDR2 reads YDEGEE. CDR3 in amino acids: CASRGGRAQNQPQHF. The CDR3 nucleotides read TGTGCCAGCAGGGGGGGTCGGGCCCAAAATCAGCCCCAGCATTTT. Combining the CDR3 with reference TRBV5-8 and TRBJ1-5 gives the whole variable domain EAGVTQSPTHLIKTRGQQATLRCSPISGHTSVYWYQQALGLGLQFLLWYDEGEERNRGNFPPRFSGRQFPNYSSELNVNALELEDSALYLCASRGGRAQNQPQHFGDGTRLSIL.

The chain combines TRBV4-1 with TRBJ2-1; TRBD2 aligns across 9 bases. Germline assignment: CDR1 MGHRA and CDR2 YSYEKL. The CDR3 has 20 residues. V was pared by 0 bases and J by 0 bases, with 12 bases of the junction left unmatched. The CDR3 region has the DNA TGCGCCAGCAGCCAAGATCCAGCGGGAGGTTTGCGCAGCTCCTACAATGAGCAGTTCTTC. It specifies CASSQDPAGGLRSSYNEQFF.

The J gene is TRBJ2-4, the V gene TRBV4-1; 10 bases agree with TRBD2. The V gene end was trimmed by 4 bases and the J gene end by 4 bases; junction bases not matched to a gene: 13. This CDR3 is built from 18 residues. Germline CDR1 reads MGHRA; CDR2 reads YSYEKL. CDR3 DNA sequence: TGCGCCAGCAGCCCATGGACTAGCGGACCTCATACGAAAAACATTCAGTACTTC. Its protein product is CASSPWTSGPHTKNIQYF.

The rearrangement uses TRBV9 and TRBJ1-1; possibly TRBD1 for D (5 bases). This CDR3 has 16 residues. CDR1 is SGDLS, CDR2 YYNGEE, per germline. Trimming cost V 4 bases and J 5 bases, with 21 bases left between them. CDR3 region: CASSQATAGLGTEAFF. Written as DNA, the CDR3 is TGTGCCAGCAGCCAAGCGACAGCGGGGTTAGGGACTGAAGCTTTCTTT.

CDR3 nucleotide sequence: TGTGCCAGCAGTTGGGTGCGGCGAACGTCTGAAGCTTTCTTT. This sequence encodes CASSWVRRTSEAFF. This chain joins TRBV28 and TRBJ1-1; D is undetermined. CDR1 MDHEN and CDR2 SYDVKM come from the germline V gene. The CDR3 runs to 14 residues. The V end was cut by 4 bases, the J end by 6 bases, with 15 bases between.

The chain links TRBV6-5 to TRBJ1-5; D may be TRBD1 (6 bases). The CDR3 contains 14 residues. Trimming shortened V by 4 bases and J by 5 bases, and 12 bases separated the two germline ends. CDR1 and CDR2 from the germline V gene are MNHEY and SVGAGI. The DNA for the CDR3 is TGTGCCAGCAGTTCTGGGGGCGAGTATCAGCCCCAGCATTTT. This sequence encodes CASSSGGEYQPQHF.

The chain joins TRBV28 to TRBJ2-5; D is uncertain. V shed 4 bases and J shed 5 bases, with 17 bases lying between them. The germline gives CDR1 MDHEN, CDR2 SYDVKM. This CDR3 comprises 15 residues. CDR3 bases: TGTGCCAGCAGTTCCCCACGTTCGGTGTTGGAGACCCAGTACTTC. Translation gives CASSSPRSVLETQYF.

This rearrangement joins TRBV9 to TRBJ2-1; 7 nucleotides line up with TRBD1. Germline V gene lookup returns CDR1 SGDLS and CDR2 YYNGEE. The CDR3 covers 13 residues. V was clipped by 3 bases and J by 3 bases; unmatched bases: 0. The CDR3 is CASSGDSYNEQFF. In DNA form, the CDR3 reads TGTGCCAGCAGCGGGGACAGCTACAATGAGCAGTTCTTC.

The chain employs TRBV28 and TRBJ1-4; TRBD1 aligns across 9 bases. Germline V lookup: CDR1 MDHEN, CDR2 SYDVKM. With V trimmed by 5 bases and J by 8 bases, 12 bases remained unmatched. The CDR3 has 16 amino acids. CDR3 in amino acids: CASSRPYRGQAEKLFF. CDR3 bases: TGTGCCAGCAGTCGCCCTTACAGGGGGCAAGCGGAAAAACTGTTTTTT.

The chain recombines TRBV14 with TRBJ2-5; D gene uncertain. V was pared by 2 bases and J by 5 bases, with 6 bases between. This CDR3 region has 12 residues. Per the germline V gene, CDR1 is SGHDN and CDR2 is FVKESK. CDR3 sequence: CASSQIRETQYF. DNA for the CDR3: TGTGCCAGCAGCCAAATCAGGGAGACCCAGTACTTC.

The V call is TRBV28, the J call TRBJ2-1, with 10 bases lining up with TRBD2. Trimming at V came to 3 bases and at J to 9 bases, leaving 5 bases not matched to a gene. Germline CDR1 reads MDHEN; CDR2 reads SYDVKM. CDR3 size: 14 residues. The CDR3 spells CASSFGTSVSEQFF. Written as DNA, the CDR3 is TGTGCCAGCAGTTTCGGGACTAGCGTTTCTGAGCAGTTCTTC.